These 15 T cell receptor beta chains came from one sample sequenced in a study of cytomegalovirus exposure and HLA in healthy donors. The primer mix had 60 Vbeta and 13 Jbeta primers. TCRdb keeps only in-frame clones here, not all; method: immunoSEQ multiplex PCR. The sample carries fewer than 350,000 clones, 80% to 90% recorded once. Sequencing input: PBMCs. Receptors were obtained from a woman between 18 and 29 years old in good health and CMV-seronegative.

This chain joins TRBV7-9 and TRBJ2-2; D is perhaps TRBD1 (6 bases). Germline CDR1 SEHNR, CDR2 FQNEAQ (reference sequence). This CDR3 region has 16 residues. V lost 5 bases and J 6 bases, leaving 19 bases between the germline ends. For the CDR3, the DNA is TGTGCCAGCAGCCTCCCGGGACAAGGGGGACCCGGGGAGCTGTTTTTT. Encoded protein: CASSLPGQGGPGELFF.

This clone appeared a few times. The rearrangement uses TRBV10-3 and TRBJ1-2; D is possibly TRBD1 (5 bases). Germline V lookup: CDR1 ENHRY, CDR2 SYGVKD. The CDR3 totals 14 residues. Trimming shortened V by 3 bases and J by 2 bases, and 10 bases separated the two germline ends. This CDR3 reads CAISEKGPNYGYTF. The DNA for the CDR3 is TGTGCCATCAGTGAAAAGGGGCCCAACTATGGCTACACCTTC.

V is TRBV21-1 and J is TRBJ1-3; the table calls TRBD1, which could not be checked here. TRBV21-1 is noted as a pseudogene. There are 16 residues in the CDR3. CDR3 nucleotides: TGTGCCAGCAGCAGACCCGGGACAGCCTCTGGAAACACCATATATTTT. It yields the protein CASSRPGTASGNTIYF.

The chain uses TRBV19 and TRBJ1-1; D is uncertain. The CDR3 spans 15 residues. V was clipped by 3 bases and J by 4 bases, with 15 bases between them. Germline V gene data show CDR1 as LNHDA and CDR2 as SQIVND (reference sequence). CDR3: CASSMFEGPGTEAFF. In DNA form, the CDR3 reads TGTGCCAGTAGTATGTTCGAAGGTCCGGGCACTGAAGCTTTCTTT.

This clone is a singleton in its sample. One end of the junction varies from germline; a read error may be responsible. The V and J genes are TRBV7-9 and TRBJ1-5, with TRBD1 matching over 10 bases. CDR1 is SEHNR, CDR2 FQNEAQ, per germline (reference sequence). The CDR3 is made up of 17 amino acids. CDR3 in amino acids: CSSSLAGGGQGVQPQHF. Here the CDR3 DNA reads TGTTCCAGCAGCTTAGCCGGGGGAGGACAGGGGGTTCAGCCCCAGCATTTT.

V is TRBV4-1 and J is TRBJ1-5; D call uncertain. V lost 0 bases and J 3 bases, leaving 15 bases between the germline ends. The CDR3 loop spans 17 amino acids. CDR1 and CDR2 (germline): MGHRA, YSYEKL. The CDR3: CASSQDPRNPFNQPQHF. DNA of the CDR3: TGCGCCAGCAGCCAAGATCCCAGGAACCCTTTCAATCAGCCCCAGCATTTT.

The chain employs TRBV6-5 and TRBJ1-4, with D unclear. This CDR3 is built from 12 residues. V lost 5 bases and J lost 8, with 9 bases in between. Germline V gives CDR1 MNHEY, CDR2 SVGAGI. The CDR3 region has the DNA TGTGCCAGCAGTCCCTTTGGCGAAAAACTGTTTTTT. Amino acid sequence: CASSPFGEKLFF.

The chain recombines TRBV19 with TRBJ1-4, with D unclear. The CDR3 has 14 amino acids. V was trimmed by 0 bases and J by 8 bases, leaving 10 bases between them. Per germline, CDR1 LNHDA and CDR2 SQIVND (reference sequence). The DNA of the CDR3 is TGTGCCAGTAGTATAGACAGGTATAACGAAAAACTGTTTTTT. This gives the protein CASSIDRYNEKLFF.

The chain uses TRBV13 and TRBJ2-7; D remains ambiguous. The germline V and J ends were trimmed by 2 bases and 5 bases, with 4 bases remaining between them. Per germline, CDR1 PRHDT and CDR2 FYEKMQ (reference sequence). The CDR3 spans 11 residues. The CDR3 bases are TGTGCCAGCAGCTTAACGGACGAGCAGTACTTC. It specifies CASSLTDEQYF. Variable domain in full (rest from reference TRBV13 and TRBJ2-7): AAGVIQSPRHLIKEKRETATLKCYPIPRHDTVYWYQQGPGQDPQFLISFYEKMQSDKGSIPDRFSAQQFSDYHSELNMSSLELGDSALYFCASSLTDEQYFGPGTRLTVT.

This clone has a single count. The V gene is TRBV6-5, the J gene TRBJ2-3, with D perhaps TRBD2 (5 bases). This CDR3 is built from 15 residues. V shed 0 bases and J shed 4 bases, with 11 bases lying between them. Per germline, CDR1 MNHEY and CDR2 SVGAGI. In nucleotides, the CDR3 is TGTGCCAGCAGTTACTCGACTAACTCGCCAGATACGCAGTATTTT. It yields the protein CASSYSTNSPDTQYF.

This chain joins TRBV11-2 and TRBJ2-6; 10 bases map to TRBD2. Germline CDR1 and CDR2: SGHAT and FQNNGV. CDR3 length: 16 amino acids. The trim removed 6 bases at V and 4 bases at J, leaving 6 bases unmatched. CDR3 residues: CASRKAGGSGANVLTF. The DNA of the CDR3 is TGTGCCAGCAGGAAAGCGGGGGGGTCCGGGGCCAACGTCCTGACTTTC. Full variable domain (outside the CDR3, taken from reference TRBV11-2 and TRBJ2-6): EAGVAQSPRYKIIEKRQSVAFWCNPISGHATLYWYQQILGQGPKLLIQFQNNGVVDDSQLPKDRFSAERLKGVDSTLKIQPAKLEDSAVYLCASRKAGGSGANVLTFGAGSRLTVL.

The chain employs TRBV2 and TRBJ2-7; 7 bases are shared with TRBD2. Germline V gene lookup returns CDR1 SNHLY and CDR2 FYNNEI. The junction had 7 bases not matched to a gene; V was cut back by 5 bases and J by 3 bases. CDR3 length: 14 residues. CDR3 sequence: CASSTTSRLYEQYF. The CDR3 coding sequence is TGTGCCAGCAGTACGACTAGCCGACTCTACGAGCAGTACTTC.

The V gene is TRBV2, the J gene TRBJ1-3; D is perhaps TRBD1 (5 bases). This CDR3 region has 14 residues. The germline V gene encodes CDR1 SNHLY and CDR2 FYNNEI. The ends were cut back, 7 bases at V and 6 bases at J, with 16 bases in the middle. CDR3 sequence (DNA): TGTGCCAGCACCAGGGCCCCTTCGACAAACACCATATATTTT. Amino acid sequence: CASTRAPSTNTIYF. The full variable domain, with the rest looked up from reference TRBV2 and TRBJ1-3, is EPEVTQTPSHQVTQMGQEVILRCVPISNHLYFYWYRQILGQKVEFLVSFYNNEISEKSEIFDDQFSVERPDGSNFTLKIRSTKLEDSAMYFCASTRAPSTNTIYFGEGSWLTVV.

V usage is TRBV5-1 and J usage is TRBJ1-3, with TRBD1 matching 7 bases. The CDR3 consists of 15 residues. Germline CDR1 and CDR2: SGHRS and YFSETQ. J lost 4 bases, V lost 2 bases, and 6 bases had no gene match. CDR3 DNA sequence: TGCGCCAGCAGCTTAGTGACAGGGCTAGGAAACACCATATATTTT. Its protein is CASSLVTGLGNTIYF.

The rearrangement uses TRBV27 and TRBJ1-1; no firm D call. Germline loops: CDR1 MNHEY, CDR2 SMNVEV (reference sequence). This CDR3 comprises 14 residues. V lost 8 bases and J lost 1, with 14 bases in between. The CDR3 DNA is TGTGCCAGCTACCTCCGGAGCACGAACACTGAAGCTTTCTTT. This encodes CASYLRSTNTEAFF.